This entry is about one T cell receptor (beta chain). Some clones are missing from TCRdb's copy, which holds only in-frame ones; the method was immunoSEQ multiplex PCR. The sample contains around 200,000 clones, less than 80% of which appear only once. These data come from a study of blood T cell repertoires in COVID-19. At the level of the study: Specimens from acute and convalescent COVID-19 originated in the United States, Italy and Spain. PBMCs, B-cell-depleted T cells, or T cells were the source of the cDNA or gDNA that made up the material.

CDR1 and CDR2 from the germline V gene are SGHNT and YYREEE (reference sequence). This CDR3 contains 15 residues. V was cut by 0 bases and J by 0 bases, with 9 bases left in between. The V call is TRBV5-4, the J call TRBJ1-2; no clear D gene. The sample consisted of peripheral blood. The TCR comes from a man in his forties or fifties who had recovered from COVID-19. The CDR3 DNA is TGTGCCAGCAGCTTGGTGTACAACCCTAACTATGGCTACACCTTC. As protein: CASSLVYNPNYGYTF.